This passage covers 6 T cell receptor beta chains from one sample sequenced in a study of early T cells in non-severe SARS-CoV-2 infection. TCRdb reprocessed the 5' RACE reads via MiXCR and lists one record per CDR3 protein. The sample holds about 90,000 distinct CDR3 sequences, approximately 12% seen once. The material sequenced was whole blood, taken at baseline. All receptors come from an adult who was a healthcare worker with PCR-confirmed SARS-CoV-2 infection or an uninfected control (not recorded which).

This clonotype was observed many times. The chain combines TRBV5-1 with TRBJ1-2, with D possibly matching TRBD1 (6 bases). CDR1 SGHRS and CDR2 YFSETQ come from the germline V gene. V shed 2 bases and J shed 1 base, with 12 bases lying between them. The CDR3 is 15 residues long. In nucleotides, the CDR3 is TGCGCCAGCAGCTTTGCCATAGGGGGTAACTATGGCTACACCTTC. It codes for CASSFAIGGNYGYTF.

This clonotype occurred a few times. The rearrangement links TRBV20-1 to TRBJ2-7; D is undetermined. The V end was cut by 0 bases, the J end by 3 bases, with 3 bases between. CDR3 length: 11 amino acids. The germline V gene has CDR1 DFQATT and CDR2 SNEGSKA (reference sequence). This CDR3 is CSAREGYEQYF. Here the CDR3 DNA reads TGCAGTGCTAGAGAAGGCTACGAGCAGTACTTC.

This clonotype occurred a few times. This rearrangement joins TRBV12-3 or TRBV12-4 to TRBJ1-2, with no clear D. This CDR3 is built from 12 residues. The ends were cut back, 6 bases at V and 4 bases at J, with 9 bases in the middle. CDR3 amino acids: CASSVGSYGYTF. The CDR3 nucleotides read TGTGCCAGCAGCGTAGGTTCCTATGGCTACACCTTC.

This clonotype was seen only a few times. The chain links TRBV5-8 to TRBJ2-3, with TRBD2 matching 12 bases. Losses at the gene ends were 0 bases for V and 6 bases for J; bases not matched to a gene: 8. CDR1 and CDR2 (germline): SGHTS, YDEGEE. The CDR3 spans 17 residues. CDR3 amino acids: CASSLGGLAGSMDTQYF. Here the CDR3 DNA reads TGTGCCAGCAGCTTGGGCGGACTAGCGGGATCAATGGATACGCAGTATTTT.

This clonotype has a handful of counts. The gene calls are TRBV3-1 and TRBJ2-1; D is unclear. Per the germline V gene, CDR1 is LGHDT and CDR2 is YNNKEL (reference sequence). This CDR3 is built from 15 residues. V shed 6 bases and J shed 8 bases, with 20 bases lying between them. The CDR3 spells CASRGGRVPPHEQFF. CDR3 DNA: TGTGCCAGCAGAGGTGGGCGAGTCCCACCGCATGAGCAGTTCTTC.

This chain uses TRBV3-1 with TRBJ2-5; a possible D gene is TRBD2 (6 bases). The V gene's germline CDR1 is LGHDT and CDR2 YNNKEL (reference sequence). This CDR3 has 15 residues. V shed 2 bases and J shed 5 bases, with 15 bases lying between them. CDR3 amino acids: CASSQTGTGRETQYF. CDR3 DNA sequence: TGTGCCAGCAGCCAAACCGGGACTGGTCGTGAGACCCAGTACTTC.